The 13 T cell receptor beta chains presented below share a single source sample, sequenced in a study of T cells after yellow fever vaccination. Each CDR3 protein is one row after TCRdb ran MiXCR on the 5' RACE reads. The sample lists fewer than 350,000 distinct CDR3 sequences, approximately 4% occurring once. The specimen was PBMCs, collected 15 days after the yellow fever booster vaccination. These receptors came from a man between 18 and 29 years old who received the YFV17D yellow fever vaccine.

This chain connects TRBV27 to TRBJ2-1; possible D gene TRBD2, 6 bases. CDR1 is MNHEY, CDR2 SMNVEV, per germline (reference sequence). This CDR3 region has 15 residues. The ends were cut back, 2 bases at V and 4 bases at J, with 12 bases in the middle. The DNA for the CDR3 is TGTGCCAGCAGTTTAGGTAGCGGCGAATACAATGAGCAGTTCTTC. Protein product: CASSLGSGEYNEQFF.

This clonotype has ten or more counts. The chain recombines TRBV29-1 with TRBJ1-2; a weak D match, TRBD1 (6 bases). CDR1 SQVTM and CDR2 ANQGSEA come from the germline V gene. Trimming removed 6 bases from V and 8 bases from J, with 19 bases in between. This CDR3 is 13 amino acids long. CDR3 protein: CSVTTGAVDGYTF. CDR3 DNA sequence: TGCAGCGTCACCACGGGGGCTGTTGACGGCTACACCTTC.

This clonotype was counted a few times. This CDR3 reads CASSIPTGGNQPQHF. Written as DNA, the CDR3 is TGTGCCAGTAGTATACCGACAGGGGGCAATCAGCCCCAGCATTTT. The V gene is TRBV19, the J gene TRBJ1-5, with 8 bases identical to TRBD1. After removal of 2 bases from V and 2 bases from J, the junction contained 2 bases not matched to a gene. Germline lookup yields CDR1 LNHDA and CDR2 SQIVND (reference sequence). This CDR3 is 15 amino acids long.

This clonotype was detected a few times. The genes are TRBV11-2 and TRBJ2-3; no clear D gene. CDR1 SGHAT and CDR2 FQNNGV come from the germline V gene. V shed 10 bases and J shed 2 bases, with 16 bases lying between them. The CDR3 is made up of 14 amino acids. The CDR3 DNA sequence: TGTGCCACCCGACACCGACCTAACACAGATACGCAGTATTTT. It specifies CATRHRPNTDTQYF.

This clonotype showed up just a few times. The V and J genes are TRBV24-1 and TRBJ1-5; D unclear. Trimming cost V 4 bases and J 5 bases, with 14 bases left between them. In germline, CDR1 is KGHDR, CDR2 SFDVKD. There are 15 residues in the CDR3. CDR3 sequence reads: CATSDSRRADQPQHF. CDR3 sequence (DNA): TGTGCCACCAGTGACTCTCGAAGAGCCGATCAGCCCCAGCATTTT.

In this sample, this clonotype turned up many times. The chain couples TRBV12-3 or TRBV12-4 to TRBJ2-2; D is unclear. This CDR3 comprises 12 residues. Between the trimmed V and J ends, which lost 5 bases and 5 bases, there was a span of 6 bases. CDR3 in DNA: TGTGCCAGCAGTGGCGAAACCGGGGAGCTGTTTTTT. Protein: CASSGETGELFF.

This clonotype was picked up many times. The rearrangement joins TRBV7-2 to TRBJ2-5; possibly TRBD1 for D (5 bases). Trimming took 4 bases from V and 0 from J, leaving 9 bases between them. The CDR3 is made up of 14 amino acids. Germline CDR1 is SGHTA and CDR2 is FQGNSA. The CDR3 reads CASSYDSNQETQYF. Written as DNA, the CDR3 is TGTGCCAGCAGCTACGACAGCAACCAAGAGACCCAGTACTTC.

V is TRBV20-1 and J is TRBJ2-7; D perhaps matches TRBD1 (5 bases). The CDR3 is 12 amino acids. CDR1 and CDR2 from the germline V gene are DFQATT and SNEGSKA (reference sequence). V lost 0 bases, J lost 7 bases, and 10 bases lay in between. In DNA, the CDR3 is TGCAGTGCTAGAGATCAGGGTGGGGAGCAGTACGTC. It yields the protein CSARDQGGEQYV.

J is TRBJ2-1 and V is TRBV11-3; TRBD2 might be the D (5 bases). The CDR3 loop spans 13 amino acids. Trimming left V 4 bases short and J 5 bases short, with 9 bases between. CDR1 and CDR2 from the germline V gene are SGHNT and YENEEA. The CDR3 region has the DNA TGTGCCAGCAGCTCCGGGGTACACAATGAGCAGTTCTTC. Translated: CASSSGVHNEQFF.

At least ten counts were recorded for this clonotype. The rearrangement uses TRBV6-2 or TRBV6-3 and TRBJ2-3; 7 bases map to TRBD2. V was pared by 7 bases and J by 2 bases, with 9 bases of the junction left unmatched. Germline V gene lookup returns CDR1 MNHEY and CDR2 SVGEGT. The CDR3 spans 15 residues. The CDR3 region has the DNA TGTGCCAGCACTCACGGGCTAGCGGACACAGATACGCAGTATTTT. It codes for CASTHGLADTDTQYF.

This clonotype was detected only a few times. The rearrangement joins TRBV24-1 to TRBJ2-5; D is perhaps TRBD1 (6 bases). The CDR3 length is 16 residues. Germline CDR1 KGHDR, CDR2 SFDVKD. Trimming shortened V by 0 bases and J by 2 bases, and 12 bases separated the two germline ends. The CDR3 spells CATSDLRRGHQETQYF. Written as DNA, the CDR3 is TGTGCCACCAGTGATTTGCGCCGGGGACATCAAGAGACCCAGTACTTC.

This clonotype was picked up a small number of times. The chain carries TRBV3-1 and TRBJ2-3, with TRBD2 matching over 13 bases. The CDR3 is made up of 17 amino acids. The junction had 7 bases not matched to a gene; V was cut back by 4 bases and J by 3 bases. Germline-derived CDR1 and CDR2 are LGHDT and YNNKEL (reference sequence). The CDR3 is CASSPGQTSGGTDTQYF. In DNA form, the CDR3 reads TGTGCCAGCAGCCCCGGCCAGACTAGCGGGGGGACAGATACGCAGTATTTT.

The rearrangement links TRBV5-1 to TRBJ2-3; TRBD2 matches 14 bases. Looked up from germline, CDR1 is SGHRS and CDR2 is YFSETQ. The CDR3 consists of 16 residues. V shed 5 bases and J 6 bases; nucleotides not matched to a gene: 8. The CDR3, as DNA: TGCGCCAGCAGGACCGGGACTAGCGGGGGAGTCGATACGCAGTATTTT. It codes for CASRTGTSGGVDTQYF.